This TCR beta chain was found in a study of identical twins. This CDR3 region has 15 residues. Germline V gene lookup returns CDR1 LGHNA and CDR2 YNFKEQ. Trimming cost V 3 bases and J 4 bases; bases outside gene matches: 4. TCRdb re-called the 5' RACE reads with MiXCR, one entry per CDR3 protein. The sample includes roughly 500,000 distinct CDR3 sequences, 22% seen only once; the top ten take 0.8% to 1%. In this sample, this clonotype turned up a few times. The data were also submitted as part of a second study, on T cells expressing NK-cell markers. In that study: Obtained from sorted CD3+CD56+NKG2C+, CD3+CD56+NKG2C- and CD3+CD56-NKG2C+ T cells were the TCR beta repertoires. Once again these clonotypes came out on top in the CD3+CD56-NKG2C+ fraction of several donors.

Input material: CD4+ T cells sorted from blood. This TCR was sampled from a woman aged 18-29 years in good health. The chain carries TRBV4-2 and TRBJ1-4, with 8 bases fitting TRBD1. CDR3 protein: CASSQETGVNEKLFF. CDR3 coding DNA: TGTGCCAGCAGCCAGGAGACAGGGGTTAATGAAAAACTGTTTTTT.